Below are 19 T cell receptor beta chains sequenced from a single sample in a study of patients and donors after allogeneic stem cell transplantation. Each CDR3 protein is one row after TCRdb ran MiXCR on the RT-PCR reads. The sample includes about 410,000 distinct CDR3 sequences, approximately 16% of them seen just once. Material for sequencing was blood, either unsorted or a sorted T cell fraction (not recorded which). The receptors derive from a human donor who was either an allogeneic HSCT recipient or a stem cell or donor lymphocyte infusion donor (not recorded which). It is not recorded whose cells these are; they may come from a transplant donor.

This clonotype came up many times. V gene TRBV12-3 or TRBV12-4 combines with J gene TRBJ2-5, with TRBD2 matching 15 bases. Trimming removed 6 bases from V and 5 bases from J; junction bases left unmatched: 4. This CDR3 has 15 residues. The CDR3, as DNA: TGTGCCAGCAGCGGACTAGCGGGGGGGCGTGAGACCCAGTACTTC. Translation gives CASSGLAGGRETQYF.

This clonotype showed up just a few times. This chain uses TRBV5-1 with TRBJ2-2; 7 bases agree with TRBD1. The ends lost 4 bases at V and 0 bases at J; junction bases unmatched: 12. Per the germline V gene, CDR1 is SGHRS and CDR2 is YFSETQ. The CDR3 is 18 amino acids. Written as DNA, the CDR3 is TGCGCCAGCAGCGCCTACAGGGGTACTGACTCGAACACCGGGGAGCTGTTTTTT. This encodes CASSAYRGTDSNTGELFF.

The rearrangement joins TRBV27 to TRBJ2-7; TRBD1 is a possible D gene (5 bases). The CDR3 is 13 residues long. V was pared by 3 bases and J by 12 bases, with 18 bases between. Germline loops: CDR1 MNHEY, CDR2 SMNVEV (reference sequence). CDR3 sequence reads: CASSLSKHRSTYF. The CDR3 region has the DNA TGTGCCAGCAGTTTGTCGAAGCACAGGTCTACGTACTTC.

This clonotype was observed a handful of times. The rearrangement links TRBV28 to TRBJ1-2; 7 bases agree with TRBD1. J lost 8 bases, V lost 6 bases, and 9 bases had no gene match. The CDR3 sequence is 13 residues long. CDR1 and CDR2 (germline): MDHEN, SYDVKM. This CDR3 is CASRHRDRWGYTF. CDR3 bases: TGTGCCAGCAGACACCGGGACAGATGGGGCTACACCTTC.

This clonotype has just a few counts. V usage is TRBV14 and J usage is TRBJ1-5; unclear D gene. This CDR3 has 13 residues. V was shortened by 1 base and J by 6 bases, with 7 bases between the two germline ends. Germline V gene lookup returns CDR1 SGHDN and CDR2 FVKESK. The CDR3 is CASSQGFGQPQHF. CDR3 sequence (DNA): TGTGCCAGCAGCCAAGGGTTTGGTCAGCCCCAGCATTTT.

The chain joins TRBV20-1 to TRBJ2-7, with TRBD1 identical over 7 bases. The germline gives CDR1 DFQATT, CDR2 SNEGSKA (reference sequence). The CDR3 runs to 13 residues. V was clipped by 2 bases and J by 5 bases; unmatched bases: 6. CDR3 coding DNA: TGCAGTGCTAGATCAGGGGGAATTAACGAGCAGTACTTC. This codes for CSARSGGINEQYF.

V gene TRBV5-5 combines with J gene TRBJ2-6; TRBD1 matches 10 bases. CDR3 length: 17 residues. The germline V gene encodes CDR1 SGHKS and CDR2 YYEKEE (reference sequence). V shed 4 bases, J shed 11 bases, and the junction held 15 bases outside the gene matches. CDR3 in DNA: TGTGCCAGCAGCCCGCAGTTGGGAAGGGACAGGGGAGACGTCCTGACTTTC. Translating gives CASSPQLGRDRGDVLTF.

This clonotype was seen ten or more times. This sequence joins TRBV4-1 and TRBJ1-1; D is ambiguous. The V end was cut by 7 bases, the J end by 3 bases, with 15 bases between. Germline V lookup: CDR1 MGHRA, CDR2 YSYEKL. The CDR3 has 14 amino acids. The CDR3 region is CASTLLAGDTEAFF. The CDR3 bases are TGCGCCAGCACCCTTTTGGCGGGAGACACTGAAGCTTTCTTT.

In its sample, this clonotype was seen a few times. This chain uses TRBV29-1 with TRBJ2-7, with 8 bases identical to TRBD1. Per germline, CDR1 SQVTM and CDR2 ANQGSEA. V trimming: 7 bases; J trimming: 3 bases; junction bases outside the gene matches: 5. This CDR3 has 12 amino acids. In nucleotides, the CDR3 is TGCAGCGGGGGCGACAGGGGCTACGAGCAGTACTTC. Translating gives CSGGDRGYEQYF.

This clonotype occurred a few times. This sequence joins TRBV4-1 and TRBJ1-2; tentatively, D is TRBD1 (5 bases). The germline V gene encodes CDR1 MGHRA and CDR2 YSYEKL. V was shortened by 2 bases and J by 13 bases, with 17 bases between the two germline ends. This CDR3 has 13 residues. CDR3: CASSQLPGGGLTF. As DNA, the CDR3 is TGCGCCAGCAGCCAACTCCCCGGGGGGGGTCTCACCTTC.

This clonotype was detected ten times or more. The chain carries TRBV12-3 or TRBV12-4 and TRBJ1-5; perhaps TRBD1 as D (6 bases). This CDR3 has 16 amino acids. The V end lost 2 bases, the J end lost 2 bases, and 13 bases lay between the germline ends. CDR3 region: CASSLTGARGNQPQHF. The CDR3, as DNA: TGTGCCAGCAGTTTAACGGGGGCCCGGGGCAATCAGCCCCAGCATTTT.

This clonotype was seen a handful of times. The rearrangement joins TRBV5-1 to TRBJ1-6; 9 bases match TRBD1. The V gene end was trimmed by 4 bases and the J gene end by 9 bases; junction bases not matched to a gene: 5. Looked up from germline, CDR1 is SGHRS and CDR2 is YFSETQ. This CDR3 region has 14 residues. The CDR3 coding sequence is TGCGCCAGCAGCCTCGGGACAGGGCTTTCACCCCTCCACTTT. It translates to CASSLGTGLSPLHF. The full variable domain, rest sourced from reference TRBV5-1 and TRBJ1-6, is KAGVTQTPRYLIKTRGQQVTLSCSPISGHRSVSWYQQTPGQGLQFLFEYFSETQRNKGNFPGRFSGRQFSNSRSEMNVSTLELGDSALYLCASSLGTGLSPLHFGNGTRLTVT.

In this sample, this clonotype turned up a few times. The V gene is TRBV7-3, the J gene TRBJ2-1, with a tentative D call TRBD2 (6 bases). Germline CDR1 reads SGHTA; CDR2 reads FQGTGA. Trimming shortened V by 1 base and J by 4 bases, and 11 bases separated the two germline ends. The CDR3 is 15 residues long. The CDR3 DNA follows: TGTGCCAGCAGCTTAATAGGCGGGATGTACAATGAGCAGTTCTTC. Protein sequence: CASSLIGGMYNEQFF.

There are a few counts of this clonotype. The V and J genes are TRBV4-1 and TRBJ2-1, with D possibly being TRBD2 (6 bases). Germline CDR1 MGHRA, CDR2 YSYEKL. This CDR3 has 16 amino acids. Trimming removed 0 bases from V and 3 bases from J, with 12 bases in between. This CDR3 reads CASSQDWDSDYNEQFF. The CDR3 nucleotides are TGCGCCAGCAGCCAAGATTGGGACTCAGACTACAATGAGCAGTTCTTC.

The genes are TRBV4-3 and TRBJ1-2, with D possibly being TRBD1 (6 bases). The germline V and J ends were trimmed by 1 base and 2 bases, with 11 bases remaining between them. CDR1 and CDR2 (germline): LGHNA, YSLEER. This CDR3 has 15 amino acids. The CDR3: CASSQASGQNYGYTF. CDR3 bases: TGCGCCAGCAGCCAAGCTTCCGGACAGAACTATGGCTACACCTTC.

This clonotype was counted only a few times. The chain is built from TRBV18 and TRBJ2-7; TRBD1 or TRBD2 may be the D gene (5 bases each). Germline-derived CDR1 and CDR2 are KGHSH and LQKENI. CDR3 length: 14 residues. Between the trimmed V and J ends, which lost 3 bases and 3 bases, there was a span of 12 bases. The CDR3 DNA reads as TGTGCCAGCTCACCCCGGGACGGAGTCTACGAGCAGTACTTC. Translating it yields CASSPRDGVYEQYF.

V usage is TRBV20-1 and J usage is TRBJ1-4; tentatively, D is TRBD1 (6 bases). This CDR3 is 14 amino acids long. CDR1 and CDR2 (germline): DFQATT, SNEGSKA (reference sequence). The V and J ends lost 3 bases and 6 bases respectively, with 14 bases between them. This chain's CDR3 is CSARKTGTHEKLFF. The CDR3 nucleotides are TGCAGTGCTAGGAAAACCGGGACACATGAAAAACTGTTTTTT.

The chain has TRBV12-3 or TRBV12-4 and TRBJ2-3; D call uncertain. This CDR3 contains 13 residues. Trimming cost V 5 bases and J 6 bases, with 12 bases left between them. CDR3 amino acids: CASSLYSPDTQYF. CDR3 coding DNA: TGTGCCAGCAGTCTCTACAGCCCTGATACGCAGTATTTT.

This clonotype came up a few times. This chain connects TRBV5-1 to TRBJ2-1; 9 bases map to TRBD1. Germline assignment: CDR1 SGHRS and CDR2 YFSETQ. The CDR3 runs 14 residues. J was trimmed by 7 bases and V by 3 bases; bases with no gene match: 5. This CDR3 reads CASSWRQGGNEQFF. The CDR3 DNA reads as TGCGCCAGCAGCTGGAGACAGGGGGGGAATGAGCAGTTCTTC.